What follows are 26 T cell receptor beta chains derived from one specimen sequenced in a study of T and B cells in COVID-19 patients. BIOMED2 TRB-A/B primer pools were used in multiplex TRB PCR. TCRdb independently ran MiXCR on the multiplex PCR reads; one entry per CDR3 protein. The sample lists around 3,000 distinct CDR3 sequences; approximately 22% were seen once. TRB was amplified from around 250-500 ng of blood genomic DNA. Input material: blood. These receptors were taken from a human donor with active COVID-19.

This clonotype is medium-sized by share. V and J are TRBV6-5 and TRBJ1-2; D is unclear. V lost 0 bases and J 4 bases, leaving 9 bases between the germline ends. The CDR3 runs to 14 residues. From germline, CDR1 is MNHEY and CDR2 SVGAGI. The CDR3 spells CASSYSRRSYGYTF. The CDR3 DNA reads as TGTGCCAGCAGTTACTCTAGGAGGTCCTATGGCTACACCTTC.

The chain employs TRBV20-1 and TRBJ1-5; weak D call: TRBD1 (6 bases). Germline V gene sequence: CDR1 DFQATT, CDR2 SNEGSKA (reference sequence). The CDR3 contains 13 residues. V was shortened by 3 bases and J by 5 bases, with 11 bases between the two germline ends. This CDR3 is CSAREDSYQPQHF. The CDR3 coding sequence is TGCAGTGCTAGGGAGGACAGTTATCAGCCCCAGCATTTT.

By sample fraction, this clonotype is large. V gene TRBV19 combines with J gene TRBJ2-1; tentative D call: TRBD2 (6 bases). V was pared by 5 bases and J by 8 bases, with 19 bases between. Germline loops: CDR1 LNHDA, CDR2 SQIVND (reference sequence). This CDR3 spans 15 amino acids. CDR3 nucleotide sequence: TGTGCCAGTAGTCCGTTAGGGCCGACTAGAGATGAGCAGTTCTTC. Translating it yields CASSPLGPTRDEQFF.

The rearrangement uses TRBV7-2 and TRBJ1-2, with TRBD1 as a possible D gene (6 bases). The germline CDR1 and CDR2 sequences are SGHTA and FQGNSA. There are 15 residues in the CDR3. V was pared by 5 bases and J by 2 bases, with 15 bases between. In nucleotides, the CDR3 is TGTGCCAGCAGCCCACTACAGGGTGCAAACTATGGCTACACCTTC. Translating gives CASSPLQGANYGYTF.

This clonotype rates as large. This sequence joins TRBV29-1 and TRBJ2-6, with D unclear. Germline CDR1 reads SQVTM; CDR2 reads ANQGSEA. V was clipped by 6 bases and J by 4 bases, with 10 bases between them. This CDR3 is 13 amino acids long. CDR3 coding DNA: TGCAGCGTGGTTGACCCAGGGGCCAACGTCCTGACTTTC. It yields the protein CSVVDPGANVLTF. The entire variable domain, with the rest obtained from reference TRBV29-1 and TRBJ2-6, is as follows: SAVISQKPSRDICQRGTSLTIQCQVDSQVTMMFWYRQQPGQSLTLIATANQGSEATYESGFVIDKFPISRPNLTFSTLTVSNMSPEDSSIYLCSVVDPGANVLTFGAGSRLTVL.

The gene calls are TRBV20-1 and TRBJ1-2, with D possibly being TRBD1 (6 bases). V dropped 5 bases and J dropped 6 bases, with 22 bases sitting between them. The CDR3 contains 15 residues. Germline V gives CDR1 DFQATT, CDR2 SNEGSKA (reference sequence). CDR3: CSAPQADWGDNGYTF. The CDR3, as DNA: TGCAGTGCTCCCCAGGCCGATTGGGGGGACAATGGCTACACCTTC.

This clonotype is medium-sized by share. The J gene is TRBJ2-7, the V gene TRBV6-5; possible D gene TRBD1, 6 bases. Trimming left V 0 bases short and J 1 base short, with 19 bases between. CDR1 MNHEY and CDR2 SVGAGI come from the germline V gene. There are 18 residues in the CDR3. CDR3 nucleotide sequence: TGTGCCAGCAGTTACTCAACTGACAGGACCAGAAATTCCTACGAGCAGTACTTC. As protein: CASSYSTDRTRNSYEQYF.

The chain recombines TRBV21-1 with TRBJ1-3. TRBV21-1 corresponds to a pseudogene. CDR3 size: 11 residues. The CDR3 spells CASSKGNTIYF. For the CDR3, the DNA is TGTGCCAGCAGCAAAGGAAACACCATATATTTT.

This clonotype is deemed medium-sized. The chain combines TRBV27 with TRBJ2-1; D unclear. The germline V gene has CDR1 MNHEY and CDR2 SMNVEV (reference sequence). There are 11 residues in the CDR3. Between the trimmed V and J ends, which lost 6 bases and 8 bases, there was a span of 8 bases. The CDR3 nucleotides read TGTGCCAGCAGGCGGAACGATGAGCAGTTCTTC. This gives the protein CASRRNDEQFF.

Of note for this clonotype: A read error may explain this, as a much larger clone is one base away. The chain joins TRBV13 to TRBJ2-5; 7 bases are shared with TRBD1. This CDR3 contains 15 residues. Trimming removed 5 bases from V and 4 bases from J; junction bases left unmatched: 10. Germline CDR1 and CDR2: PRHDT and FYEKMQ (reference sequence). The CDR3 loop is CASSPRQGSLETQYF. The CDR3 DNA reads TGTGCCAGCAGCCCCAGACAGGGTTCACTAGAGACCCAGTACTTC.

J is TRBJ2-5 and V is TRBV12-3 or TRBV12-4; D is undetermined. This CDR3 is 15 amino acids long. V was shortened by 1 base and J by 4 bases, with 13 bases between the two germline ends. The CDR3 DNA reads TGTGCCAGCAGTTTAGGGGGTTTATCGGGAGAGACCCAGTACTTC. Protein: CASSLGGLSGETQYF.

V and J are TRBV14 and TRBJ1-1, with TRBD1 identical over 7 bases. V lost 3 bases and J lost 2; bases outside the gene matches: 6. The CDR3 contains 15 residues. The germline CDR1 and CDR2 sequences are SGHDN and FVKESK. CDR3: CASSQRTGYNTEAFF. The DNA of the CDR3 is TGTGCCAGCAGCCAGAGGACAGGTTATAACACTGAAGCTTTCTTT.

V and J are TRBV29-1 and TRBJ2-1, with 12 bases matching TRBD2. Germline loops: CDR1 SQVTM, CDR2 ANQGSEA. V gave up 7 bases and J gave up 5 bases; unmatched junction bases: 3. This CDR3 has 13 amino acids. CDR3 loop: CSGRTSGDNEQFF. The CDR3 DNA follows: TGCAGCGGACGGACTAGCGGGGACAATGAGCAGTTCTTC.

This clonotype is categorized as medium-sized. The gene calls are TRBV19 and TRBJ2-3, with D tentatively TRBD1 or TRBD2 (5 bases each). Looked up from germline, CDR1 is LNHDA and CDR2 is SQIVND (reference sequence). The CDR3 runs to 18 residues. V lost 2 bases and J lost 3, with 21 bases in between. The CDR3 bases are TGTGCCAGTAGTATATCCGGGATTGACAGTTTCGGGACAGATACGCAGTATTTT. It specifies CASSISGIDSFGTDTQYF.

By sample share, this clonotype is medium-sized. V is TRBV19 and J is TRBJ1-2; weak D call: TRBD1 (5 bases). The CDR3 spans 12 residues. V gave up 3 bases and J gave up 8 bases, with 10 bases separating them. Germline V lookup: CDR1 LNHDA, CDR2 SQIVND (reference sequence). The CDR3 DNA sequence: TGTGCCAGTAGTATGGCCTCAGGGGGCTACACCTTC. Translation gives CASSMASGGYTF.

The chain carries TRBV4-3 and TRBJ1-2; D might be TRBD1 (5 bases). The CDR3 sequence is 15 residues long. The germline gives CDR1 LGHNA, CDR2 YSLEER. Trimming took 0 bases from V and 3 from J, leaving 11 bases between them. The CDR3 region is CASSQEGRGDYGYTF. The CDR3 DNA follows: TGCGCCAGCAGCCAAGAAGGTCGAGGGGACTATGGCTACACCTTC.

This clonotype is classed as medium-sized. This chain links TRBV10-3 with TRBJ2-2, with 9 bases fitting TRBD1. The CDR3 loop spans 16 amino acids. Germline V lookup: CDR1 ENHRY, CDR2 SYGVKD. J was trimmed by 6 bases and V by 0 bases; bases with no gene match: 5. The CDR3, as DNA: TGTGCCATCAGTGAGTCGACAGGGGGGAATCCCGGGGAGCTGTTTTTT. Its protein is CAISESTGGNPGELFF.

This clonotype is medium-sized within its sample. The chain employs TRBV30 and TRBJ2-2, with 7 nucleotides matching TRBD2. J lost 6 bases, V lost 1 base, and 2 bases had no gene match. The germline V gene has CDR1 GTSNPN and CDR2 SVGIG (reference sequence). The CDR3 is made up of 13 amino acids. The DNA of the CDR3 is TGTGCCTGGAGTGGAGGGAGGGCCGGGGAGCTGTTTTTT. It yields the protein CAWSGGRAGELFF.

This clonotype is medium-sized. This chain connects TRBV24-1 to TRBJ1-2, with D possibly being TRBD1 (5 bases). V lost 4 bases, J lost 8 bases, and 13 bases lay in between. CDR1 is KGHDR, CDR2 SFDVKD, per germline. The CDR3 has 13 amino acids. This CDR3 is CATSDSRVYGYTF. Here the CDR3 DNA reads TGTGCCACCAGTGACTCCAGGGTATACGGCTACACCTTC.

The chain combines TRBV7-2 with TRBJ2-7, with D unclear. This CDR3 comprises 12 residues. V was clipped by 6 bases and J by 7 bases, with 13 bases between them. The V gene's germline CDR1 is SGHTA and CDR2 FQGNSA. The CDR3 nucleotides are TGTGCCAGCAGGTCGATCTTTGGAGAGCAGTACTTC. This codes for CASRSIFGEQYF. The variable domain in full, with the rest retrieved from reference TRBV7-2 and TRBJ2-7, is GAGVSQSPSNKVTEKGKDVELRCDPISGHTALYWYRQSLGQGLEFLIYFQGNSAPDKSGLPSDRFSAERTGGSVSTLTIQRTQQEDSAVYLCASRSIFGEQYFGPGTRLTVT.

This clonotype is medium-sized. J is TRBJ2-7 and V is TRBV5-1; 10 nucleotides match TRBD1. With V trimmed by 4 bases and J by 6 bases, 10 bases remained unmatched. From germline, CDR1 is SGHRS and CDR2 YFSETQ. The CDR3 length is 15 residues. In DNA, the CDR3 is TGCGCCAGCAGCGCCGAGACAGGGGGCTATGGCGAGCAGTACTTC. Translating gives CASSAETGGYGEQYF.

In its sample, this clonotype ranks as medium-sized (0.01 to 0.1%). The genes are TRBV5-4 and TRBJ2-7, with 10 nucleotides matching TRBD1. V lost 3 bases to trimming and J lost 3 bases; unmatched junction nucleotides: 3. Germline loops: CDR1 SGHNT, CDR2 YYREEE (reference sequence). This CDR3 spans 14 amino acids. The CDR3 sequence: CASSSRTGGYEQYF. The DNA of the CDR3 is TGTGCCAGCAGCTCAAGGACAGGGGGCTACGAGCAGTACTTC.

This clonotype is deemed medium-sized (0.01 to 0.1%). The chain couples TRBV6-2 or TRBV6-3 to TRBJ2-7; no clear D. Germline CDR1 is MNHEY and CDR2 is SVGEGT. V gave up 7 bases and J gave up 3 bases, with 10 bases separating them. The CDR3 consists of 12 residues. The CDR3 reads CASMKVGYEQYF. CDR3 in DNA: TGTGCCAGCATGAAGGTTGGCTACGAGCAGTACTTC.

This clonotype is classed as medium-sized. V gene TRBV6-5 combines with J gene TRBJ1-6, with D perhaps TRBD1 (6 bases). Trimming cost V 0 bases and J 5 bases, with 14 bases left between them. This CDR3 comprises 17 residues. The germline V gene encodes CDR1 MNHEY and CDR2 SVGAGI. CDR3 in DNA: TGTGCCAGCAGTTACTCGAGTGGGGGCGCCCATAATTCACCCCTCCACTTT. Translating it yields CASSYSSGGAHNSPLHF.

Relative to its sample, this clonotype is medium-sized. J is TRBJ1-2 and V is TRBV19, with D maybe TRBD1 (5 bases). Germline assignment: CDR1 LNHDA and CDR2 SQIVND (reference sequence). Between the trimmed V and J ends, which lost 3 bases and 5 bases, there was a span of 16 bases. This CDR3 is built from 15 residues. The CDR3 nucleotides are TGTGCCAGTAGTATCGCGGCACGGGGGGGTTATGGCTACACCTTC. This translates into CASSIAARGGYGYTF.

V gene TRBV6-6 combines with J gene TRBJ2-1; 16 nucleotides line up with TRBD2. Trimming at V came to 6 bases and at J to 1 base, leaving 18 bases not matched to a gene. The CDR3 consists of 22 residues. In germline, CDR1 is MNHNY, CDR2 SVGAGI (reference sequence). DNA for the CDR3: TGTGCCAGCAGCTTGACCGGGACTAGCGGGAGGGCCTTCGCAAGGTCCTACAATGAGCAGTTCTTC. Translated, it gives CASSLTGTSGRAFARSYNEQFF.